The 15 T cell receptor beta chains below all came from one sample that was sequenced in a study. TCRdb called the 5' RACE reads again in MiXCR, with one record for every CDR3 protein. Of 10,000 to 14,000 distinct CDR3 sequences listed, around 52% are singletons. Sequencing was done on a sample of tumor-infiltrating naive CD4+ T cells sorted from the breast tumor. The subset was: naive CD4+ T cells, CD4+CD45RA+CD25-. The origin of the receptors is a female donor with breast cancer.

The gene calls are TRBV4-3 and TRBJ2-5; 7 nucleotides agree with TRBD2. This CDR3 is 14 amino acids long. With V trimmed by 4 bases and J by 4 bases, 6 bases remained unmatched. The germline V gene encodes CDR1 LGHNA and CDR2 YSLEER. This chain's CDR3 is CASSLGLGRETQYF. The CDR3, as DNA: TGCGCCAGCAGCCTCGGACTAGGTAGAGAGACCCAGTACTTC.

This chain joins TRBV20-1 and TRBJ2-7; possible D gene TRBD2, 6 bases. Germline V gene data show CDR1 as DFQATT and CDR2 as SNEGSKA (reference sequence). V was pared by 0 bases and J by 2 bases, with 14 bases between. There are 15 residues in the CDR3. DNA of the CDR3: TGCAGTGCTAGAGACCCCCGGGGGATCGCCTACGAGCAGTACTTC. It codes for CSARDPRGIAYEQYF.

The chain uses TRBV6-2 or TRBV6-3 and TRBJ2-7; D is perhaps TRBD1 (6 bases). Trimming removed 5 bases at V and 7 bases at J, with 15 bases between. Germline V CDR1 and CDR2: MNHEY, SVGEGT. The CDR3 covers 13 residues. The CDR3 coding sequence is TGTGCCAGCAGTGACCTACAGGGTGGGGAGCAGTACGTC. Its protein is CASSDLQGGEQYV.

CDR3: CASSPFEDRAYGYTF. The CDR3 bases are TGTGCCAGCAGCCCTTTTGAGGACAGGGCCTATGGCTACACCTTC. V and J are TRBV5-5 and TRBJ1-2; TRBD1 matches 8 bases. Trimming at V came to 4 bases and at J to 4 bases, leaving 9 bases not matched to a gene. This CDR3 contains 15 residues. Per germline, CDR1 SGHKS and CDR2 YYEKEE (reference sequence).

This clonotype has a handful of counts. V and J are TRBV4-2 and TRBJ1-4; unclear D gene. CDR3 size: 16 residues. Trimming took off 5 bases at V and 1 base at J, with 14 bases between the two ends. Per germline, CDR1 LGHNA and CDR2 YNFKEQ. The CDR3 DNA reads as TGTGCCAGCAGCGACGCCATAGATCAAACTAATGAAAAACTGTTTTTT. Translating gives CASSDAIDQTNEKLFF.

This clonotype was detected a few times. This chain's CDR3 is CSALRGGGTNEKLFF. The DNA of the CDR3 is TGCAGTGCTCTCAGGGGAGGGGGAACTAATGAAAAACTGTTTTTT. V gene TRBV20-1 combines with J gene TRBJ1-4; TRBD1 might be the D (6 bases). Germline CDR1 and CDR2: DFQATT and SNEGSKA (reference sequence). CDR3 length: 15 residues. Trimming stripped 5 bases from V and 1 base from J, with 14 bases between.

The count of this clonotype is one. Its ends do not fully match the called genes, so a read error is possible. This chain uses TRBV7-7 with TRBJ2-7; D is perhaps TRBD2 (6 bases). CDR1 and CDR2 from the germline V gene are SSHAT and FNYEAQ (reference sequence). CDR3 length equals 15 residues. The CDR3 loop is CASSPGGGKGHEQYF. The CDR3 DNA follows: TGTGCTAGCAGCCCCGGTGGAGGGAAAGGCCACGAGCAGTACTTC.

This clonotype was counted a few times. The chain has TRBV5-6 and TRBJ2-5; 7 positions agree with TRBD1. The length of the CDR3 is 14 residues. V lost 4 bases and J lost 1; bases outside the gene matches: 4. Looked up from germline, CDR1 is SGHDT and CDR2 is YYEEEE. The DNA of the CDR3 is TGTGCCAGCAGCACCTGGACAGGCCAAGAGACCCAGTACTTC. The encoded protein is CASSTWTGQETQYF.

There are a few counts of this clonotype. V gene TRBV5-6 combines with J gene TRBJ2-1, with TRBD1 as a possible D gene (5 bases). Trimming took 2 bases from V and 0 from J, leaving 6 bases between them. This CDR3 comprises 14 residues. Per germline, CDR1 SGHDT and CDR2 YYEEEE. The CDR3 region is CASSFRGSYNEQFF. CDR3 in DNA: TGTGCCAGCAGCTTTAGGGGCTCCTACAATGAGCAGTTCTTC. Based on the CDR3 plus reference TRBV5-6 and TRBJ2-1, the full variable domain is DAGVTQSPTHLIKTRGQQVTLRCSPKSGHDTVSWYQQALGQGPQFIFQYYEEEERQRGNFPDRFSGHQFPNYSSELNVNALLLGDSALYLCASSFRGSYNEQFFGPGTRLTVL.

The chain couples TRBV30 to TRBJ2-1; D unresolved. The CDR3 is 11 residues long. V lost 3 bases and J lost 5, with 5 bases in between. The V gene's germline CDR1 is GTSNPN and CDR2 SVGIG (reference sequence). The CDR3 protein is CAWRPHNEQFF. The CDR3 DNA is TGTGCCTGGAGGCCACACAATGAGCAGTTCTTC.

The chain carries TRBV7-2 and TRBJ2-4; a weak D match, TRBD1 (6 bases). The CDR3 extends over 15 amino acids. Germline CDR1 and CDR2: SGHTA and FQGNSA. Deletions cut 5 bases from V and 7 bases from J, with 18 bases between. The CDR3 reads CASSHTRVQGNIQYF. CDR3 nucleotide sequence: TGTGCCAGCAGCCACACCCGGGTCCAGGGGAACATTCAGTACTTC.

This clonotype was recorded a few times. This chain connects TRBV10-3 to TRBJ2-2; 11 nucleotides agree with TRBD2. The germline V gene encodes CDR1 ENHRY and CDR2 SYGVKD. The CDR3 length is 18 residues. J lost 5 bases, V lost 0 bases, and 8 bases had no gene match. The CDR3 loop is CAISESGTSGRGTGELFF. CDR3 nucleotides: TGTGCCATCAGTGAGTCCGGCACTAGCGGGAGAGGGACCGGGGAGCTGTTTTTT.

The chain links TRBV30 to TRBJ1-3; the D gene is possibly TRBD1 (6 bases). This CDR3 is built from 15 residues. Trimming took off 2 bases at V and 2 bases at J, with 13 bases between the two ends. The germline V gene has CDR1 GTSNPN and CDR2 SVGIG (reference sequence). The CDR3 DNA sequence: TGTGCCTGGAGTCTAGGGGGTGCGGCTGGAAACACCATATATTTT. The encoded protein is CAWSLGGAAGNTIYF. Together with reference TRBV30 and TRBJ1-3, the CDR3 gives the full variable domain: SQTIHQWPATLVQPVGSPLSLECTVEGTSNPNLYWYRQAAGRGLQLLFYSVGIGQISSEVPQNLSASRPQDRQFILSSKKLLLSDSGFYLCAWSLGGAAGNTIYFGEGSWLTVV.

On this clonotype itself: A read error may account for a junction end that differs from germline. This chain connects TRBV20-1 to TRBJ2-1; D perhaps matches TRBD1 (5 bases). The CDR3 length is 12 residues. Germline V lookup: CDR1 DFQATT, CDR2 SNEGSKA (reference sequence). Written as DNA, the CDR3 is TGCAGTGCTAGCGTCGATAGGGGCCAGGAGTCCTTC. Its protein is CSASVDRGQESF.

The chain combines TRBV7-9 with TRBJ2-3; D not resolved. The V end was cut by 5 bases, the J end by 4 bases, with 10 bases between. Per the germline V gene, CDR1 is SEHNR and CDR2 is FQNEAQ (reference sequence). The CDR3 loop spans 13 amino acids. CDR3 sequence reads: CASSPRVADTQYF. CDR3 coding DNA: TGTGCCAGCAGCCCCCGGGTGGCAGATACGCAGTATTTT.